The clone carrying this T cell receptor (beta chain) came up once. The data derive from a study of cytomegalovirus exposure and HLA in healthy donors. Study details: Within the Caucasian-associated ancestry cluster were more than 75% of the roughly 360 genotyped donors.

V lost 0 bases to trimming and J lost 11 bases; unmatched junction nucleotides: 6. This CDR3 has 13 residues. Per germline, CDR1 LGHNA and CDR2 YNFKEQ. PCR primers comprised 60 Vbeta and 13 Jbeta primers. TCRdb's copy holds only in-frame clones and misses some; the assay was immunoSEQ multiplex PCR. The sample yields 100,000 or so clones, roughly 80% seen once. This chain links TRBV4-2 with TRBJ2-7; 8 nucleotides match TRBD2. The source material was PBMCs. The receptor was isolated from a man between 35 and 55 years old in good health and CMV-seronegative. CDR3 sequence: CASSQDMGLVKYV. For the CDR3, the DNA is TGTGCCAGCAGCCAAGATATGGGACTAGTTAAGTACGTC.